The present T cell receptor beta chain was sequenced within a study of cytomegalovirus exposure and HLA in healthy donors. 60 Vbeta and 13 Jbeta primers were used in PCR. In the authors' workflow: Around 12 million of about 80 million unique TCR beta chains were shared, per a later count. Clones were read by immunoSEQ multiplex PCR, and TCRdb kept only the in-frame ones, dropping some. V, J and clone size derive from that table, while D and trimming were established from the DNA sequence. Here the sample spans 150,000 or so clones, about three quarters being singletons. The sample taken for sequencing was PBMCs. This TCR came from a female donor in good health and CMV-seronegative.

DNA for the CDR3: TGCGCCAGCAGCTCCCCCGGGAGGGCTGAAGCTTTCTTT. Residues: CASSSPGRAEAFF. V usage is TRBV5-1 and J usage is TRBJ1-1; D is unresolved. This CDR3 has 13 residues. V was clipped by 3 bases and J by 6 bases, with 12 bases between them. Looked up from germline, CDR1 is SGHRS and CDR2 is YFSETQ.